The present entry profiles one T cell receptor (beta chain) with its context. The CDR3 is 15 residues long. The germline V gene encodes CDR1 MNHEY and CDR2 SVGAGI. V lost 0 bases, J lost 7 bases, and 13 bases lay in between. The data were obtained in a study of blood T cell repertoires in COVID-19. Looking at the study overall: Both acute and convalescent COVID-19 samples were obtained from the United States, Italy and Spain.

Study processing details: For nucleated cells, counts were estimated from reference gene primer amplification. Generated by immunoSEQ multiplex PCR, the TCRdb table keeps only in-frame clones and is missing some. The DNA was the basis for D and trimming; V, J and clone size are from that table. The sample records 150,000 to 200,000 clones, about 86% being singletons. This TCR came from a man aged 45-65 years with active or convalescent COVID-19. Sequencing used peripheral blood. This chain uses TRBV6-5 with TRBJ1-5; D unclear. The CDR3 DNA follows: TGTGCCAGCAGTTACTCGTCTCAAATCAGACAGCCCCAGCATTTT. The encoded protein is CASSYSSQIRQPQHF.